This note documents a single T cell receptor beta chain sequence. The PCR was carried out with 60 Vbeta primers and 13 Jbeta primers. Assay: immunoSEQ multiplex PCR; the TCRdb copy retains only in-frame clones and omits some. The data contain about 110,000 clones, around three quarters of them singletons. This record comes from a study of cytomegalovirus exposure and HLA in healthy donors. Sequencing was carried out using PBMCs. The TCR originated in a woman aged 50 to 65 in good health and CMV-seropositive.

The CDR3 spells CASSWTSGGADTDTQYF. As DNA, the CDR3 is TGTGCCAGCAGTTGGACTAGCGGGGGGGCCGACACAGATACGCAGTATTTT. This chain connects TRBV2 to TRBJ2-3; 15 bases match TRBD2. Germline CDR1 reads SNHLY; CDR2 reads FYNNEI. This CDR3 comprises 17 residues. The V segment lost 5 bases and the J segment 2 bases; nucleotides outside the gene matches: 5.